This entry lists 14 T cell receptor beta chains sequenced from one sample in a study of blood T cells in healthy people across ages. The use of a sample-barcoded 5' primer and a J-beta primer mix characterized a second PCR of about 7 to 12 cycles. TCRdb processed the 5' RACE reads anew with MiXCR; each CDR3 protein has one entry. The repertoire holds around 1,000,000 distinct CDR3 sequences, with under 30% as singletons. These data are also associated with another study on T cells of mothers and their children.

Sequenced input: blood. The receptors were gathered from a girl aged 2 to 10 in good health.

The chain's CDR3 is CASSQDQGPQYF. The DNA of the CDR3 is TGTGCCAGCAGCCAAGACCAGGGTCCGCAGTATTTT. This chain uses TRBV3-1 with TRBJ2-3, with a weak D call TRBD1 (5 bases). This CDR3 contains 12 residues. The V and J ends lost 0 bases and 10 bases respectively, with 8 bases between them. CDR1 is LGHDT and CDR2 is YNNKEL in the germline V gene (reference sequence).

This clonotype came up a few times. This sequence joins TRBV6-6 and TRBJ2-7, with D possibly being TRBD2 (6 bases). Germline lookup yields CDR1 MNHNY and CDR2 SVGAGI (reference sequence). The CDR3 has 15 amino acids. Trimming left V 5 bases short and J 3 bases short, with 17 bases between. The CDR3 DNA follows: TGTGCCAGCAGTCCCCCGGGAGCTTTAGGCTACGAGCAGTACTTC. Translation gives CASSPPGALGYEQYF.

The chain recombines TRBV6-2 or TRBV6-3 with TRBJ1-2; D is possibly TRBD1 (5 bases). This CDR3 is 15 amino acids long. CDR1 MNHEY and CDR2 SVGEGT come from the germline V gene. The V and J ends lost 5 bases and 6 bases respectively, with 19 bases between them. CDR3 amino acids: CASSHLKSTGDGYTF. DNA for the CDR3: TGTGCCAGCAGTCACCTAAAGTCCACAGGAGATGGCTACACCTTC.

This clonotype was found a few times. The CDR3 nucleotides are TGCAGTGCTAGAGATCTACTCCCTTCGGTGGGGTTTTTT. It encodes CSARDLLPSVGFF. The chain carries TRBV20-1 and TRBJ1-4, with D hard to call. Germline CDR1 is DFQATT and CDR2 is SNEGSKA (reference sequence). This CDR3 is 13 amino acids long. V gave up 0 bases and J gave up 16 bases, with 18 bases separating them.

V and J are TRBV9 and TRBJ1-5, with TRBD1 as a possible D gene (5 bases). Trimming removed 3 bases at V and 4 bases at J, with 8 bases between. The germline gives CDR1 SGDLS, CDR2 YYNGEE. The CDR3 length is 13 residues. CDR3 loop: CASSAGVNQPQHF. The CDR3 DNA is TGTGCCAGCAGCGCGGGGGTTAATCAGCCCCAGCATTTT. The full variable domain, rest sourced from reference TRBV9 and TRBJ1-5, is DSGVTQTPKHLITATGQRVTLRCSPRSGDLSVYWYQQSLDQGLQFLIQYYNGEERAKGNILERFSAQQFPDLHSELNLSSLELGDSALYFCASSAGVNQPQHFGDGTRLSIL.

The CDR3 here is CSVGASTGVVYF. The CDR3 DNA reads as TGCAGCGTGGGGGCGTCAACAGGGGTCGTGTACTTC. This sequence joins TRBV29-1 and TRBJ2-7, with 7 bases identical to TRBD1. CDR3 size: 12 residues. CDR1 and CDR2 (germline): SQVTM, ANQGSEA. The V gene end was trimmed by 6 bases and the J gene end by 12 bases; junction bases not matched to a gene: 14.

The CDR3 is CSVREGSYNEQFF. The CDR3, as DNA: TGCAGCGTCCGAGAAGGTTCCTACAATGAGCAGTTCTTC. The V call is TRBV29-1, the J call TRBJ2-1; no reliable D call. The germline gives CDR1 SQVTM, CDR2 ANQGSEA. V shed 6 bases and J shed 1 base, with 10 bases lying between them. The CDR3 is 13 amino acids.

The chain has TRBV20-1 and TRBJ1-2, with D tentatively TRBD1 (6 bases). Trimming pared 7 bases from V and 6 bases from J, leaving 21 bases between. This CDR3 region has 14 residues. Germline loops: CDR1 DFQATT, CDR2 SNEGSKA (reference sequence). The CDR3 DNA is TGCAGTGACGAACAAGGGGGGGGCGCGGATGGCTACACCTTC. Its translation is CSDEQGGGADGYTF.

This chain uses TRBV5-4 with TRBJ2-4; D unresolved. V was pared by 1 base and J by 0 bases, with 8 bases between. The germline CDR1 and CDR2 sequences are SGHNT and YYREEE (reference sequence). The CDR3 length is 15 residues. The CDR3 DNA reads as TGTGCCAGCAGCTTGAACGGAGAAGCCAAAAACATTCAGTACTTC. This codes for CASSLNGEAKNIQYF.

The table lists this clonotype with a count of one. The chain employs TRBV7-2 and TRBJ2-5, with D perhaps matching TRBD1 (5 bases). Trimming left V 5 bases short and J 4 bases short, with 26 bases between. Germline CDR1 reads SGHTA; CDR2 reads FQGNSA. The CDR3 has 18 amino acids. The CDR3 region has the DNA TGTGCCAGCAGCCCCACAGGTTTTCCTGTGTACCCGAGAGAGACCCAGTACTTC. The encoded protein is CASSPTGFPVYPRETQYF.

In its sample, this clonotype was seen many times. CDR3 sequence: CASSLAGGYQPQHF. CDR3 bases: TGTGCCAGCAGTCTGGCGGGTGGGTACCAGCCCCAGCATTTT. This chain connects TRBV7-2 to TRBJ1-5; D call uncertain. The CDR3 is 14 residues long. Germline assignment: CDR1 SGHTA and CDR2 FQGNSA. The V gene lost 6 bases and the J gene lost 7 bases, with 16 bases spanning the gap.

V gene TRBV20-1 combines with J gene TRBJ1-1, with TRBD1 as a possible D gene (6 bases). The CDR3 covers 13 residues. V was pared by 5 bases and J by 2 bases, with 12 bases between. CDR1 is DFQATT, CDR2 SNEGSKA, per germline (reference sequence). CDR3 nucleotides: TGCAGTGCTTCAGGACAGAGAAACACTGAAGCTTTCTTT. Protein product: CSASGQRNTEAFF.

This clonotype appeared a few times. The chain uses TRBV7-2 and TRBJ2-7; weak D call: TRBD1 (5 bases). Germline CDR1 SGHTA, CDR2 FQGNSA. The CDR3 extends over 13 amino acids. V was clipped by 5 bases and J by 6 bases, with 14 bases between them. The CDR3, as DNA: TGTGCCAGCAGCCAAACGACAGAGACCGAGCAGTACTTC. Its protein is CASSQTTETEQYF.

V gene TRBV29-1 combines with J gene TRBJ2-1; the D gene is possibly TRBD1 (6 bases). Per the germline V gene, CDR1 is SQVTM and CDR2 is ANQGSEA. The CDR3 loop spans 13 amino acids. The V and J ends lost 4 bases and 0 bases respectively, with 7 bases between them. In DNA, the CDR3 is TGCAGCGTTGTGACAGGCTCCTACAATGAGCAGTTCTTC. Translation: CSVVTGSYNEQFF.